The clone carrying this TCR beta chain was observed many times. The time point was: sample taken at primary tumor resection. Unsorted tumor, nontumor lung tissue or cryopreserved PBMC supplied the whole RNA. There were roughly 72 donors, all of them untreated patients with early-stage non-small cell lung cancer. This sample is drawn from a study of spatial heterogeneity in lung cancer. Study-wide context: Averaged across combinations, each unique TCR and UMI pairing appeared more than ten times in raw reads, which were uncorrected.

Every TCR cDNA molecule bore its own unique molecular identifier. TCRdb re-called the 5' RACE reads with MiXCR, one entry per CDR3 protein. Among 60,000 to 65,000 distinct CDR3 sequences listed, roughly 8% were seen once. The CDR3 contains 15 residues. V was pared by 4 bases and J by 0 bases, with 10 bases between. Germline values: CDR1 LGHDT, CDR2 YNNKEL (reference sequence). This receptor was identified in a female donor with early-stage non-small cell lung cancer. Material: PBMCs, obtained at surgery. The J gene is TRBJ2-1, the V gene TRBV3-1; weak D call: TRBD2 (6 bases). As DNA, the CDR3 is TGTGCCAGCAGCCGCGAGCGGGTCTCCTACAATGAGCAGTTCTTC. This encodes CASSRERVSYNEQFF.